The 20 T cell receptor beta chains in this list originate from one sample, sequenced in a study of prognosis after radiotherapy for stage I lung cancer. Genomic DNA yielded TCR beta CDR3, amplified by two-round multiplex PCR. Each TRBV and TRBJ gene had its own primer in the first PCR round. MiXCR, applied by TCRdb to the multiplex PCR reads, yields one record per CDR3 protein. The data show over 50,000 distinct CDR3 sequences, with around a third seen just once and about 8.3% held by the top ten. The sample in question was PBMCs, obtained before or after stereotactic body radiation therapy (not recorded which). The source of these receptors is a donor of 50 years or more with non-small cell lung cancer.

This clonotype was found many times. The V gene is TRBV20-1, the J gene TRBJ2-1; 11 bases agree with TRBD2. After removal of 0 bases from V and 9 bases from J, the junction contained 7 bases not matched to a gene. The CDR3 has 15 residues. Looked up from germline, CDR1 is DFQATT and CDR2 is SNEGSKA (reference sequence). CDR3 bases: TGCAGTGCTAGAGATGGTAGCGGGAGGGCTAGTGAGCAGTTCTTC. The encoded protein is CSARDGSGRASEQFF.

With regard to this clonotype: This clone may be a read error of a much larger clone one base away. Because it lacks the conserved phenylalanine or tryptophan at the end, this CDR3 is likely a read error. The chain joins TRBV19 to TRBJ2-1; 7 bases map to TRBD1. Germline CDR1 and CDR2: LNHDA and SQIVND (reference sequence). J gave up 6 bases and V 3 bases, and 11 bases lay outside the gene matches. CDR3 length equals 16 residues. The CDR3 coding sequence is TGTGCCAGTAGTATTTTCCGGGACAGCGGTATCAATGAGCAGTTCCTC. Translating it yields CASSIFRDSGINEQFL.

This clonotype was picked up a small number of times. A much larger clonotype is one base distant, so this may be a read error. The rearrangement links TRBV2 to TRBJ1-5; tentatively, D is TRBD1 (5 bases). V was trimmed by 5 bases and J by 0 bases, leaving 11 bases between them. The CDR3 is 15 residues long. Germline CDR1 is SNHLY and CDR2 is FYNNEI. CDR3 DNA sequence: TGTGCCAGCAGTTTATCAGGGTATAGCAATCAGCCCCAGCATTTT. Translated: CASSLSGYSNQPQHF. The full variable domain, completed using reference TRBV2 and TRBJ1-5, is EPEVTQTPSHQVTQMGQEVILRCVPISNHLYFYWYRQILGQKVEFLVSFYNNEISEKSEIFDDQFSVERPDGSNFTLKIRSTKLEDSAMYFCASSLSGYSNQPQHFGDGTRLSIL.

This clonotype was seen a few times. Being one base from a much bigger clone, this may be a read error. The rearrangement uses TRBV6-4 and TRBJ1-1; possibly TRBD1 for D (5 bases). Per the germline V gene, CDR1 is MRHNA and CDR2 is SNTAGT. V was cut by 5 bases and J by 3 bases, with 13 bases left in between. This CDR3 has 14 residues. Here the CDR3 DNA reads TGTGCCAGCAGTAAAAAGGGGTGGGACACTGAAGCTTTCTTT. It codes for CASSKKGWDTEAFF.

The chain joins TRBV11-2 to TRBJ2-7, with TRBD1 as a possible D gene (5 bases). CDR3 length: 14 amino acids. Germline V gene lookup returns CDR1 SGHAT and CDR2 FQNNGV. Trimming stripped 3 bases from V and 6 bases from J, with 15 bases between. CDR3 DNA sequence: TGTGCCAGCAGCTTGGATCAGGGATTTTTCGAGCAGTACTTC. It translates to CASSLDQGFFEQYF.

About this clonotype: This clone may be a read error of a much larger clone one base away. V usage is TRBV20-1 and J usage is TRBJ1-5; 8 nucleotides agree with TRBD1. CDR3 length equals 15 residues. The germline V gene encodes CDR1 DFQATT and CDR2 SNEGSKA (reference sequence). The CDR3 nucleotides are TGCAGTACTAGAGAGGGACAGGATAGCAATCAGCCCCAGCATTTT. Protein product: CSTREGQDSNQPQHF.

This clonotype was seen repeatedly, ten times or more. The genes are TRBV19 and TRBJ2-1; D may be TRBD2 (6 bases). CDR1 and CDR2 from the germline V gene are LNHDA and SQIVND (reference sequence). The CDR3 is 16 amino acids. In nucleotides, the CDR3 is TGTGCGACTAGAAGAAACGGGGCTAGCAACTACAATGAGCAGTTCTTC. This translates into CATRRNGASNYNEQFF.

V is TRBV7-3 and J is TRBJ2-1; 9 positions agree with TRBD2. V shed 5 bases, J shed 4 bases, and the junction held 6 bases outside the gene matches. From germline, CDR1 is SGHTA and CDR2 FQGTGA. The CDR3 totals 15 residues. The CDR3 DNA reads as TGTGCCAGCAGCGCGTTAGCGGGAGTTTACAATGAGCAGTTCTTC. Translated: CASSALAGVYNEQFF.

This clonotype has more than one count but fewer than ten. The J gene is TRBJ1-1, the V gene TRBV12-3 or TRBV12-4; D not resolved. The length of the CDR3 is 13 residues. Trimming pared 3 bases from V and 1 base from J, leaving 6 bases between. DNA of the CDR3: TGTGCCAGCAGTTTTACAGAGAACACTGAAGCTTTCTTT. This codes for CASSFTENTEAFF.

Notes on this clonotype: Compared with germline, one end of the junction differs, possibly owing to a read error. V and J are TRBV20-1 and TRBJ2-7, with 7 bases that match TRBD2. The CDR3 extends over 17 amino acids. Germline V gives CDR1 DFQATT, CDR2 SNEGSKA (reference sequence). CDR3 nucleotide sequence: TGCAGTTCTAGACCCAGCGCGGCTAGCGGTAGTAGGGACGAGCAGTACTTC. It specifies CSSRPSAASGSRDEQYF.

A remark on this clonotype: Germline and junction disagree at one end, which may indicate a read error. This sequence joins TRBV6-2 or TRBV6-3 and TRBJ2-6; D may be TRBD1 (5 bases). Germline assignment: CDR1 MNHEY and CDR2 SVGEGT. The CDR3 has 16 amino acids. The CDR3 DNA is TGTGCCAGCAGTGAAGCCCGGCTCCCTGGGGCCAACATCCTGACTTTC. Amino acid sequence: CASSEARLPGANILTF.

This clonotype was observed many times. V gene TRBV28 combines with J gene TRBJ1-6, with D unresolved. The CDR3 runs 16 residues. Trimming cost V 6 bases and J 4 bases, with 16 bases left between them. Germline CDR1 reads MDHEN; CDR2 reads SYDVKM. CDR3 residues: CASRPSSTKYNSPLHF. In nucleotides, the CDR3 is TGTGCCAGCAGACCCTCCTCGACAAAGTATAATTCACCCCTCCACTTT.

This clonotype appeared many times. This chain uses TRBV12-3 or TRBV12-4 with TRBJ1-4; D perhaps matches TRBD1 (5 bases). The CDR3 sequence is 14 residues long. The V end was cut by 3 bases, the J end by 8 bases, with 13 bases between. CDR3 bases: TGTGCCAGCAGTTTGATGGAGTGGGGCGAAAAACTGTTTTTT. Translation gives CASSLMEWGEKLFF.

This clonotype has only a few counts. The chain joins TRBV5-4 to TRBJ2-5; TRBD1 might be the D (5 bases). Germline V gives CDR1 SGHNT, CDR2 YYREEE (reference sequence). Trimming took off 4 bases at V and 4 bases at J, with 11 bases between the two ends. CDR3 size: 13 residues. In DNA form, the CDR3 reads TGTGCCAGCAGCGGGGCCCTGGGAGAGACCCAGTACTTC. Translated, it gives CASSGALGETQYF. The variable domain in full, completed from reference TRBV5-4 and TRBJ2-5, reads ETGVTQSPTHLIKTRGQQVTLRCSSQSGHNTVSWYQQALGQGPQFIFQYYREEENGRGNFPPRFSGLQFPNYSSELNVNALELDDSALYLCASSGALGETQYFGPGTRLLVL.

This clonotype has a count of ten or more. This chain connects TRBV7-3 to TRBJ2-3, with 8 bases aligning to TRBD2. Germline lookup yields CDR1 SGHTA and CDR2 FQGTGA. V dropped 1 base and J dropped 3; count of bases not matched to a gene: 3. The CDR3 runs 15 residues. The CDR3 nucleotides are TGTGCCAGCAGCTTAAGAGCGGGAGCGACAGATACGCAGTATTTT. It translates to CASSLRAGATDTQYF.

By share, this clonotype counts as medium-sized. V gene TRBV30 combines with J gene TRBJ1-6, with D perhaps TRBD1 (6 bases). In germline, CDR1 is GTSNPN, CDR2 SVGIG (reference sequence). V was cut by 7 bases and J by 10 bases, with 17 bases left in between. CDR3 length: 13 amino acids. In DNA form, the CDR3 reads TGTGCCTCCGGGGGGCTCCGGGGATCACCCCTCCACTTT. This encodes CASGGLRGSPLHF.

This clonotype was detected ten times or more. The CDR3 DNA is TGTGCCAGCAGCGCTGAGGAGAACACCGGGGAGCTGTTTTTT. Its protein is CASSAEENTGELFF. The chain employs TRBV9 and TRBJ2-2; D is uncertain. Per germline, CDR1 SGDLS and CDR2 YYNGEE. The CDR3 runs to 14 residues. V was cut by 3 bases and J by 1 base, with 7 bases left in between.

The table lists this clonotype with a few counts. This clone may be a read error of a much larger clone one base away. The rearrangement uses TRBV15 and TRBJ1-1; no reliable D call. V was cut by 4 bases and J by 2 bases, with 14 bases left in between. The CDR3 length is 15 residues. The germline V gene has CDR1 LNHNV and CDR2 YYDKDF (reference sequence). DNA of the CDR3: TGTGCCACCAGCATTGGCCGGCCAGTAAACACTGAAGCTTTCTTT. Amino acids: CATSIGRPVNTEAFF.

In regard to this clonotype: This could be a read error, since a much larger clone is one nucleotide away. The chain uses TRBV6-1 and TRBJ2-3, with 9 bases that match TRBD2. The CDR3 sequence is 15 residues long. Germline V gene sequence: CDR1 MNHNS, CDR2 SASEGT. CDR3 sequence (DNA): TGTGCCAACAGTATCATAGCGGGGGCGGGGGATACGCAGTATTTT. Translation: CANSIIAGAGDTQYF.

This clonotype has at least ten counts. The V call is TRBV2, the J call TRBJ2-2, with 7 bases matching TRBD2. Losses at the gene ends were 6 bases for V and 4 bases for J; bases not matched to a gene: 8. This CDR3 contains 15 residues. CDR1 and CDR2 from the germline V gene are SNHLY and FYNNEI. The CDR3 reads CASRALSGSTGELFF. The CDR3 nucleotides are TGTGCCAGCAGGGCGCTTAGCGGGTCCACCGGGGAGCTGTTTTTT.